What follows describes a single T cell receptor beta chain. The sample belongs to a study of blood T cell repertoires in COVID-19. For the study at large: Acute-phase and convalescent COVID-19 samples originated in the United States, Italy and Spain. PBMCs, B-cell-depleted T cells, or T cells were the source of the cDNA or gDNA that made up the material.

Looked up from germline, CDR1 is MGHRA and CDR2 is YSYEKL. V shed 1 base and J shed 0 bases, with 9 bases lying between them. CDR3 size: 16 residues. As processed by the authors: By means of reference gene primer amplification, nucleated cell counts were estimated. Sequenced by immunoSEQ multiplex PCR; TCRdb stores in-frame clones only, minus some. That table is the source of V, J and clone size, and D and trimming were worked out from the DNA. The sample shows about 210,000 clones, 84% of them seen only once. Sequenced: peripheral blood. J is TRBJ2-2 and V is TRBV4-1; D is uncertain. The receptor was derived from a woman between 50 and 59 years old with active or convalescent COVID-19. In nucleotides, the CDR3 is TGCGCCAGCAGCCAAGTGGGCCCAGCGAACACCGGGGAGCTGTTTTTT. Translating it yields CASSQVGPANTGELFF.